Shown below are 3 T cell receptor beta chains from a single sample sequenced in a study of vaccination effects on CD4 cells after COVID-19. Their antigens remain unidentified. Some clones are missing from TCRdb's copy, which holds only in-frame ones; the method was immunoSEQ multiplex PCR. The repertoire consists of 70,000 or so clones, with more than 70% occurring once and the leading ten covering roughly 1.9%. Upon completion of around ten days in culture, CD4+ T cells were isolated. The source material was CD4+ T cells from PBMCs cultured without peptide, sampled before COVID-19 vaccination. The receptors derive from a human donor who received a COVID-19 vaccine.

This clone was seen only a few times. This chain connects TRBV10-3 to TRBJ1-1, with no clear D. Germline V gene lookup returns CDR1 ENHRY and CDR2 SYGVKD. This CDR3 comprises 12 residues. Trimming cost V 4 bases and J 1 base, with 4 bases left between them. CDR3 in amino acids: CAISGSNTEAFF. CDR3 bases: TGTGCCATCAGTGGTTCGAACACTGAAGCTTTCTTT.

The chain joins TRBV18 to TRBJ1-1; 7 bases fit TRBD1. Trimming cost V 3 bases and J 1 base; bases outside gene matches: 2. The CDR3 has 14 residues. Germline loops: CDR1 KGHSH, CDR2 LQKENI. CDR3 region: CASSPGTENTEAFF. DNA of the CDR3: TGTGCCAGCTCACCCGGGACAGAGAACACTGAAGCTTTCTTT.

The genes are TRBV5-5 and TRBJ1-3; D gene unclear. Per germline, CDR1 SGHKS and CDR2 YYEKEE (reference sequence). The length of the CDR3 is 17 residues. V was shortened by 2 bases and J by 0 bases, with 15 bases between the two germline ends. The CDR3 nucleotides read TGTGCCAGCAGCTTCGAACATACAGTTAGCTCTGGAAACACCATATATTTT. Its protein is CASSFEHTVSSGNTIYF.